These T cell receptor beta chains were read from a single sample in a study of OX40 agonist ivuxolimab in advanced cancers. The protocol was immunoSEQ multiplex PCR, while the TCRdb copy is restricted to in-frame clones and leaves out a portion. The sample carries 45,000 to 50,000 clones, 79% recorded once. The sample consisted of CD4+ or CD8+ T cells sorted from blood, taken in a trial of the OX40 agonist ivuxolimab. The receptors originated from an adult with an advanced solid tumor such as melanoma, head and neck, liver or kidney cancer. Each CDR3 is given with its conserved first and last residue.

CDR3aa	v_gene	j_gene
CASRVWDYGYTF	TRBV6-1	TRBJ1-2
CASSQERSGRLNYGYTF	TRBV4-3	TRBJ1-2
CSAPGPYEQYF	TRBV20-1	TRBJ2-7
CASSIHSVAGERETQYF	TRBV19	TRBJ2-5
CASSPLAVYNEQFF	TRBV7-9	TRBJ2-1
CASSVEPPRQGDTGELFF	TRBV6-1	TRBJ2-2
CASSRAGEGNEQYF	TRBV27	TRBJ2-7
CASSYGGAMNTEAFF	TRBV6-5	TRBJ1-1
CASSSHRGLGYGYTF	TRBV19	TRBJ1-2
CASNSGGAWRNTIYF	TRBV7-2	TRBJ1-3
CASSLDGANNSPLHF	TRBV28	TRBJ1-6
CASSESTGTLYNEQFF	TRBV10-1	TRBJ2-1
CASSLGQGQGKLFF	TRBV7-2	TRBJ1-4
CASSPWETQYF	TRBV7-7	TRBJ2-5
CASSLLHLGGELFF	TRBV2	TRBJ2-2
CASSVGVSSPYEQYF	TRBV9	TRBJ2-7
CASSQDGGGGRGYTF	TRBV4-2	TRBJ1-2
CASSPGTGEKAEAFF	TRBV28	TRBJ1-1
CASSYGQDTEAFF	TRBV6-5	TRBJ1-1
CASSREEDSAFNYGYTF	TRBV19	TRBJ1-2
CATTGASSTDTQYF	TRBV10-3	TRBJ2-3